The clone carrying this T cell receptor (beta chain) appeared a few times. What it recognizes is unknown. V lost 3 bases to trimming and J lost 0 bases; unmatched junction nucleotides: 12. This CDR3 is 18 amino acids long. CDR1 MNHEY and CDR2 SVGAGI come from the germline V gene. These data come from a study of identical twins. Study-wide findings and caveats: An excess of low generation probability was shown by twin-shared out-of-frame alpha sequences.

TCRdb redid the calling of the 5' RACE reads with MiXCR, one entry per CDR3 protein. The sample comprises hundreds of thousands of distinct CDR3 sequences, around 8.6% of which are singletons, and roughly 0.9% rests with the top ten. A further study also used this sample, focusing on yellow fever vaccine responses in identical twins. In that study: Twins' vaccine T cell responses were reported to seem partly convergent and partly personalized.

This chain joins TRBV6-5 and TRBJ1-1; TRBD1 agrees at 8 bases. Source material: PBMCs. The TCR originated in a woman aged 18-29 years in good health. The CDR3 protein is CASSYGSGGFSLNTEAFF. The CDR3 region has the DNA TGTGCCAGCAGTTATGGTTCAGGGGGCTTTAGTTTGAACACTGAAGCTTTCTTT.